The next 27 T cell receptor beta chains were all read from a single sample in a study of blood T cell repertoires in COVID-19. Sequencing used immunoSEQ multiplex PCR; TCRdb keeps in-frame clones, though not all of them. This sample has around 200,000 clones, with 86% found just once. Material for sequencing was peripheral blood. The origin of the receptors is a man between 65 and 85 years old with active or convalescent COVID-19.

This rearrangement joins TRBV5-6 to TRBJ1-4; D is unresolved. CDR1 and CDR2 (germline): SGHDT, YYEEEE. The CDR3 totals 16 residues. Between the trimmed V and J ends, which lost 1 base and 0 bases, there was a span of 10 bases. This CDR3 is CASSLRPSATNEKLFF. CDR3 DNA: TGTGCCAGCAGCTTGCGTCCGTCAGCAACTAATGAAAAACTGTTTTTT.

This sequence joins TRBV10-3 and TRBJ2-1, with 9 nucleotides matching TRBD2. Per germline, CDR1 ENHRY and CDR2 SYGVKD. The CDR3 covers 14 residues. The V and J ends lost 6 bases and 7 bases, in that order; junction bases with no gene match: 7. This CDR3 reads CAIRRTSEGNEQFF. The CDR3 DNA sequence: TGTGCCATCAGACGGACTAGCGAGGGGAATGAGCAGTTCTTC.

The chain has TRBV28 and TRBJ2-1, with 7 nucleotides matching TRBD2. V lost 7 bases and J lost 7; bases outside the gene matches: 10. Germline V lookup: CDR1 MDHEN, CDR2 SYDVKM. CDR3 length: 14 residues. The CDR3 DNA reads TGTGCCAGCACCGGCGGGAGCGGAGGGAATGAGCAGTTCTTC. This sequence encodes CASTGGSGGNEQFF.

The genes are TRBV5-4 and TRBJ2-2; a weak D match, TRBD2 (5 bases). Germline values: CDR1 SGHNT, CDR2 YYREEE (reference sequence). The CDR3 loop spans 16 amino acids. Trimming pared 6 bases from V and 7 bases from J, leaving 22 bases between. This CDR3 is CASTRGLATPIGELFF. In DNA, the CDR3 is TGTGCCAGCACCCGAGGGCTAGCAACCCCTATCGGGGAGCTGTTTTTT.

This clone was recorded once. The CDR3 reads CASSLQTGNEKLFF. In DNA form, the CDR3 reads TGTGCCAGCAGCCTCCAGACCGGGAATGAAAAACTGTTTTTT. V is TRBV7-9 and J is TRBJ1-4; no firm D call. The germline V and J ends were trimmed by 5 bases and 5 bases, with 12 bases remaining between them. The CDR3 length is 14 residues. Germline CDR1 SEHNR, CDR2 FQNEAQ (reference sequence).

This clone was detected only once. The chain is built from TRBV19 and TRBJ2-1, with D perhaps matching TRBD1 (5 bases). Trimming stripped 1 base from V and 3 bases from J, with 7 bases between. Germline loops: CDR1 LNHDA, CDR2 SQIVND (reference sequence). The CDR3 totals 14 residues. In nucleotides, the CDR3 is TGTGCCAGTAGTATAGGACAGAACTACAATGAGCAGTTCTTC. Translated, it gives CASSIGQNYNEQFF.

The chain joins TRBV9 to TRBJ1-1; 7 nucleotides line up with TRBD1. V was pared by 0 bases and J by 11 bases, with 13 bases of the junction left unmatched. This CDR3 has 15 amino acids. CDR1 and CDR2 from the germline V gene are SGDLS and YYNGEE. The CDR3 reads CASSVEVGGPGRAFF. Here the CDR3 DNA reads TGTGCCAGCAGCGTAGAAGTAGGGGGCCCGGGTAGGGCTTTCTTT.

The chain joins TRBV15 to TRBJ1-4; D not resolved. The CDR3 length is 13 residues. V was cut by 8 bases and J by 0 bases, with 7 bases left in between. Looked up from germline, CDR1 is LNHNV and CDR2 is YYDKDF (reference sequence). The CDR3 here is CATRLATNEKLFF. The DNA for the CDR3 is TGTGCCACCCGACTTGCAACTAATGAAAAACTGTTTTTT.

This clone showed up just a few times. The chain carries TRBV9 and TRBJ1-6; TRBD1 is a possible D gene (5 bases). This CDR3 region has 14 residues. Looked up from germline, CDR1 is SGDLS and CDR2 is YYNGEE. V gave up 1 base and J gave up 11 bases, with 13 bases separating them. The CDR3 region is CASSVRGGRTPLHF. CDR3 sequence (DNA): TGTGCCAGCAGCGTACGGGGGGGGAGGACACCCCTCCACTTT. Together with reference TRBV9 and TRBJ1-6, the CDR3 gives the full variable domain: DSGVTQTPKHLITATGQRVTLRCSPRSGDLSVYWYQQSLDQGLQFLIQYYNGEERAKGNILERFSAQQFPDLHSELNLSSLELGDSALYFCASSVRGGRTPLHFGNGTRLTVT.

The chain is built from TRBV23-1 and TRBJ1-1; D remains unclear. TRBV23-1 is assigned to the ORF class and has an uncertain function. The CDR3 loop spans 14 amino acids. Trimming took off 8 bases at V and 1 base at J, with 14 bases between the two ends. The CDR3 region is CASGGKPANTEAFF. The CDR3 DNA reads TGCGCCAGCGGCGGGAAACCGGCGAACACTGAAGCTTTCTTT.

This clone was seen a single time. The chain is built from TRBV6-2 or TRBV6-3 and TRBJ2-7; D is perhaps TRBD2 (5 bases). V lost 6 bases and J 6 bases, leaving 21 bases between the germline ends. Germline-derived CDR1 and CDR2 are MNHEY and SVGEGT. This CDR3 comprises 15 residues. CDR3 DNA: TGTGCCAGCAGCCTCCTAGCCTCCGCTGGGGTCGAGCAGTACTTC. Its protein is CASSLLASAGVEQYF.

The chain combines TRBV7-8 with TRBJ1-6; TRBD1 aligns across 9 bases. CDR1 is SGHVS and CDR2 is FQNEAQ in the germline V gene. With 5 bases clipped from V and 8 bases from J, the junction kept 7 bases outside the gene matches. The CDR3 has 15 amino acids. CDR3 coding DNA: TGTGCCAGCAGCGTCGGGACAGGGTTGGATTCACCCCTCCACTTT. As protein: CASSVGTGLDSPLHF. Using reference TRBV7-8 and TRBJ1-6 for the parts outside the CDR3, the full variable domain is GAGVSQSPRYKVAKRGQDVALRCDPISGHVSLFWYQQALGQGPEFLTYFQNEAQLDKSGLPSDRFFAERPEGSVSTLKIQRTQQEDSAVYLCASSVGTGLDSPLHFGNGTRLTVT.

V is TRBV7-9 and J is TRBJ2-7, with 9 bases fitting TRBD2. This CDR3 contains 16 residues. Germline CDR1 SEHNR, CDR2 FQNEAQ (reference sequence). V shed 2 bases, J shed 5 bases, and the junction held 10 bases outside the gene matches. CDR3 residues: CASSLTRASGNNEQYF. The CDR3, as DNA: TGTGCCAGCAGCTTAACGCGGGCTAGCGGGAATAACGAGCAGTACTTC.

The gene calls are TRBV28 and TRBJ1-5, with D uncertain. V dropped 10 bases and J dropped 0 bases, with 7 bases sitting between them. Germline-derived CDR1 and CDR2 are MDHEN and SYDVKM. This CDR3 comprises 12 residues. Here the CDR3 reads CATQFSNQPQHF. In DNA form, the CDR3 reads TGTGCCACCCAATTTAGCAATCAGCCCCAGCATTTT.

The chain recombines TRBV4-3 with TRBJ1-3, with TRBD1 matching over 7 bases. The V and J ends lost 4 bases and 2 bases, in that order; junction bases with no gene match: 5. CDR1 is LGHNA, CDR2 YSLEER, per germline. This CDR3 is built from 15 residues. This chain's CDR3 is CASSLTRGAGNTIYF. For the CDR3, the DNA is TGCGCCAGCAGCCTAACCAGGGGGGCTGGAAACACCATATATTTT.

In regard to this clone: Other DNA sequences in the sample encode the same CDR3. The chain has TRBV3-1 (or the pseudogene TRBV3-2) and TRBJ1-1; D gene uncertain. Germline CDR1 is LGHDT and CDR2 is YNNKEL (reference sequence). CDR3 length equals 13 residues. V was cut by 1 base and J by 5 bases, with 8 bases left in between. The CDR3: CASSQGALTEAFF. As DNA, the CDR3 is TGTGCCAGCAGCCAAGGGGCGTTGACTGAAGCTTTCTTT.

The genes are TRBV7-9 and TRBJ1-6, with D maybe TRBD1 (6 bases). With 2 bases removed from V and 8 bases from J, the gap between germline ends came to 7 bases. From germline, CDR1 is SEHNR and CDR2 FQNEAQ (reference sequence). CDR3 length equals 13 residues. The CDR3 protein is CASSLNRDSPLHF. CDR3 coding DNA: TGTGCCAGCAGCTTAAACAGGGATTCACCCCTCCACTTT.

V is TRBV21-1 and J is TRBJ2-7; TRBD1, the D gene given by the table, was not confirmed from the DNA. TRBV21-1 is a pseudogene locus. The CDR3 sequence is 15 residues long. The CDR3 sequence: CASSKGPGSSYEQYF. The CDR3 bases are TGTGCCAGCAGCAAAGGTCCAGGAAGCTCCTACGAGCAGTACTTC.

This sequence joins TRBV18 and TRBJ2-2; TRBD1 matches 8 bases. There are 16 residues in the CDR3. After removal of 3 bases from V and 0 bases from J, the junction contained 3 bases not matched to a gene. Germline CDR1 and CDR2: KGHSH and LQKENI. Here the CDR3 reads CASSPGTGTNTGELFF. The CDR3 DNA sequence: TGTGCCAGCTCACCGGGGACAGGAACGAACACCGGGGAGCTGTTTTTT.

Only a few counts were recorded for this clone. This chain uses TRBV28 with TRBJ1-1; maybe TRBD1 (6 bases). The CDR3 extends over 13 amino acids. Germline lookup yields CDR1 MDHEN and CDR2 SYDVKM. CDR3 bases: TGTGGATCACAGGGCCGCGGGAACACTGAAGCTTTCTTT. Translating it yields CGSQGRGNTEAFF.

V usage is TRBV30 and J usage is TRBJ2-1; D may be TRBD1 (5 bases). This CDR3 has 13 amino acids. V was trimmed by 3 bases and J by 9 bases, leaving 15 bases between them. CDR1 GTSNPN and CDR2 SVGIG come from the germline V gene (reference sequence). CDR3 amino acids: CAWRNMGRGEQFF. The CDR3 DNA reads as TGTGCCTGGAGGAATATGGGAAGGGGTGAGCAGTTCTTC.

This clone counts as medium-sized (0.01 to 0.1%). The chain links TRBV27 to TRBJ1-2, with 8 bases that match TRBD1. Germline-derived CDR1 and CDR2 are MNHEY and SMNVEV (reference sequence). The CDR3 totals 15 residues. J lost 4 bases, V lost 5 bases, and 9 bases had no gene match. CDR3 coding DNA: TGTGCCAGCAGTGAACGGGGACAGGATGGCTATGGCTACACCTTC. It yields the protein CASSERGQDGYGYTF.

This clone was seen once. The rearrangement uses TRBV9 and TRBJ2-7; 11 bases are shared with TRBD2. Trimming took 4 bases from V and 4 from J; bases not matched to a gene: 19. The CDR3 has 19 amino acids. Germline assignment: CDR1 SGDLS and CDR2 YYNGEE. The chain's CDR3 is CASSPDRGLAGLRIYEQYF. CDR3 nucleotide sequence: TGTGCCAGCAGCCCTGACCGTGGACTAGCGGGTTTAAGGATTTACGAGCAGTACTTC.

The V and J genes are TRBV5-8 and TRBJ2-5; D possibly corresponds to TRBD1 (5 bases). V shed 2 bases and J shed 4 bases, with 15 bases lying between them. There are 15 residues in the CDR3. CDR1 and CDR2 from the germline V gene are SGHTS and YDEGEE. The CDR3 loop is CASSFGQGIGETQYF. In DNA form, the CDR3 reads TGTGCCAGCAGCTTTGGTCAGGGCATAGGAGAGACCCAGTACTTC.

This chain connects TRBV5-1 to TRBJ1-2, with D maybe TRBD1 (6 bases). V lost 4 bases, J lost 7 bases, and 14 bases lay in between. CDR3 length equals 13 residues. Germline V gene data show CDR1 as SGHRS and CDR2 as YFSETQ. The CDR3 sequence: CASSVGTSAGYTF. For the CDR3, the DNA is TGCGCCAGCAGCGTTGGGACAAGTGCTGGCTACACCTTC.

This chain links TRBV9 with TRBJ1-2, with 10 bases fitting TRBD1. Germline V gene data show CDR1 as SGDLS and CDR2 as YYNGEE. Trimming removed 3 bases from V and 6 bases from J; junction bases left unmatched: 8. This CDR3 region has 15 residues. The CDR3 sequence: CASSAPWGTGDGYTF. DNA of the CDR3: TGTGCCAGCAGCGCTCCATGGGGGACAGGGGATGGCTACACCTTC.

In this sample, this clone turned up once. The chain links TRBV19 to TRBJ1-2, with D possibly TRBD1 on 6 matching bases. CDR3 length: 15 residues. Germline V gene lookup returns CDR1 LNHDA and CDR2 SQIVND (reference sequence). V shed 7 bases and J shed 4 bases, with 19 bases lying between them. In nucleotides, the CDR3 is TGTGCCAGTAATTTAGACAGGTTACCCAGCTATGGCTACACCTTC. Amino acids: CASNLDRLPSYGYTF.